Shown below are 14 T cell receptor beta chains from a single sample sequenced in a study of blood T cell repertoires in COVID-19. Libraries were prepared by immunoSEQ multiplex PCR; TCRdb keeps only in-frame clonotypes and omits some of them. The data contain roughly 160,000 clones, 75% to 90% of them singletons. Sequencing input: peripheral blood. These receptors all stem from a woman in her sixties or seventies with acute or convalescent COVID-19.

V is TRBV3-1 (or the pseudogene TRBV3-2) and J is TRBJ2-7; D possibly corresponds to TRBD1 (6 bases). V was pared by 2 bases and J by 0 bases, with 17 bases between. In germline, CDR1 is LGHDT, CDR2 YNNKEL (reference sequence). The CDR3 has 17 amino acids. CDR3 loop: CASSQRRVGASSYEQYF. In nucleotides, the CDR3 is TGTGCCAGCAGCCAACGTAGGGTGGGGGCTAGCTCCTACGAGCAGTACTTC.

This sequence joins TRBV20-1 and TRBJ2-2; 7 positions agree with TRBD1. Germline V lookup: CDR1 DFQATT, CDR2 SNEGSKA (reference sequence). The CDR3 runs to 14 residues. Trimming at V came to 3 bases and at J to 4 bases, leaving 5 bases not matched to a gene. This CDR3 reads CSASGRGPTGELFF. The CDR3 nucleotides are TGCAGTGCTAGTGGAAGGGGGCCCACCGGGGAGCTGTTTTTT.

This sequence joins TRBV28 and TRBJ1-2; TRBD1 matches 7 bases. CDR3 length equals 13 residues. The germline V gene encodes CDR1 MDHEN and CDR2 SYDVKM. V lost 2 bases to trimming and J lost 8 bases; unmatched junction nucleotides: 5. CDR3: CASSLNRGQGYTF. The CDR3 DNA is TGTGCCAGCAGTTTAAACAGGGGACAGGGCTACACCTTC.

As regards this clone: Mismatch with germline at one junction end may stem from a read error. The same CDR3 can be traced to other DNA sequences in this sample. V usage is TRBV3-1 (or the pseudogene TRBV3-2) and J usage is TRBJ2-3; 7 nucleotides line up with TRBD2. The CDR3 totals 17 residues. CDR1 and CDR2 (germline): LGHDT, YNNKEL (reference sequence). CDR3 sequence: CASSHRGGVTSTDTQYF. The CDR3 coding sequence is TGTGCCAGTAGCCATAGGGGAGGGGTTACTAGCACAGATACGCAGTATTTT.

The J gene is TRBJ1-2, the V gene TRBV7-2, with 7 bases lining up with TRBD1. The CDR3 runs to 15 residues. Germline CDR1 reads SGHTA; CDR2 reads FQGNSA. The J segment lost 8 bases and the V segment lost 0 bases, leaving 9 bases of the junction unmatched. CDR3 protein: CASSLATGELYGYTF. DNA for the CDR3: TGTGCCAGCAGCTTAGCAACAGGGGAATTATACGGCTACACCTTC.

The V gene is TRBV6-5, the J gene TRBJ1-4, with TRBD1 identical over 9 bases. Germline CDR1 is MNHEY and CDR2 is SVGAGI. The CDR3 length is 16 residues. With V trimmed by 2 bases and J by 10 bases, 11 bases remained unmatched. The CDR3 sequence: CASSYSLSGQGLKLFF. The CDR3 DNA is TGTGCCAGCAGTTACAGTCTGTCGGGACAGGGATTAAAACTGTTTTTT.

V and J are TRBV6-6 and TRBJ1-1, with TRBD1 identical over 9 bases. This CDR3 contains 13 residues. From germline, CDR1 is MNHNY and CDR2 SVGAGI (reference sequence). J gave up 5 bases and V 5 bases, and 3 bases lay outside the gene matches. CDR3 residues: CASSPTGGTEAFF. Here the CDR3 DNA reads TGTGCCAGCAGTCCGACAGGGGGAACTGAAGCTTTCTTT.

CDR3 residues: CASSPRGTDTQYF. Written as DNA, the CDR3 is TGTGCCAGCAGCCCCCGGGGCACAGATACGCAGTATTTT. V and J are TRBV7-2 and TRBJ2-3; D is uncertain. V lost 5 bases, J lost 1 base, and 7 bases lay in between. The germline gives CDR1 SGHTA, CDR2 FQGNSA. This CDR3 comprises 13 residues.

DNA of the CDR3: TGTGCCAGCAGCGACCCCGCAGGGGGCAATCAGCCCCAGCATTTT. This codes for CASSDPAGGNQPQHF. J is TRBJ1-5 and V is TRBV6-6; D is perhaps TRBD1 (6 bases). V was pared by 6 bases and J by 2 bases, with 14 bases between. Germline V gene sequence: CDR1 MNHNY, CDR2 SVGAGI (reference sequence). This CDR3 has 15 residues.

The V call is TRBV3-1 (or the pseudogene TRBV3-2), the J call TRBJ2-3, with 12 positions matching TRBD2. CDR1 is LGHDT, CDR2 YNNKEL, per germline (reference sequence). Germline trimming cut 0 bases from V and 5 bases from J; bases unmatched to any gene: 12. CDR3 length: 19 residues. CDR3 in amino acids: CASSQDSGLLAGGRDTQYF. The CDR3 coding sequence is TGTGCCAGCAGCCAAGACTCGGGCCTACTAGCGGGGGGCCGAGATACGCAGTATTTT.

The V call is TRBV19, the J call TRBJ1-3; 8 bases fit TRBD1. The CDR3 contains 15 residues. With 10 bases clipped from V and 0 bases from J, the junction kept 8 bases outside the gene matches. Germline V gives CDR1 LNHDA, CDR2 SQIVND (reference sequence). The DNA of the CDR3 is TGTGCCACCCGGGACAGGCTTCTCTCTGGAAACACCATATATTTT. This translates into CATRDRLLSGNTIYF. Full variable domain (outside the CDR3, taken from reference TRBV19 and TRBJ1-3): DGGITQSPKYLFRKEGQNVTLSCEQNLNHDAMYWYRQDPGQGLRLIYYSQIVNDFQKGDIAEGYSVSREKKESFPLTVTSAQKNPTAFYLCATRDRLLSGNTIYFGEGSWLTVV.

The chain carries TRBV9 and TRBJ1-2, with D possibly matching TRBD1 (5 bases). The CDR3 is made up of 13 amino acids. Germline-derived CDR1 and CDR2 are SGDLS and YYNGEE. V gave up 4 bases and J gave up 4 bases, with 11 bases separating them. The DNA for the CDR3 is TGTGCCAGCAGCCCCAGCGACAGCTATGGCTACACCTTC. Protein sequence: CASSPSDSYGYTF. Based on the CDR3 plus reference TRBV9 and TRBJ1-2, the full variable domain is DSGVTQTPKHLITATGQRVTLRCSPRSGDLSVYWYQQSLDQGLQFLIQYYNGEERAKGNILERFSAQQFPDLHSELNLSSLELGDSALYFCASSPSDSYGYTFGSGTRLTVV.

J is TRBJ1-4 and V is TRBV18, with D perhaps TRBD2 (6 bases). The tail of the sequence fits TRBJ2-2 better, so the J call may be wrong. CDR1 is KGHSH and CDR2 is LQKENI in the germline V gene. The CDR3 covers 12 residues. The CDR3 loop reads CASSPRGGELFF. CDR3 sequence (DNA): TGTGCCAGCTCACCCCGGGGGGGGGAGCTGTTTTTT.

This clone has a single count. J is TRBJ1-2 and V is TRBV7-9; 9 bases are a match to TRBD1. Germline V lookup: CDR1 SEHNR, CDR2 FQNEAQ (reference sequence). The CDR3 runs to 16 residues. The V gene end was trimmed by 3 bases and the J gene end by 6 bases; junction bases not matched to a gene: 11. The CDR3 protein is CASSLSARDRADGYTF. DNA of the CDR3: TGTGCCAGCAGCTTGTCGGCCCGGGACAGGGCCGATGGCTACACCTTC.